This TCR beta chain derives from a study of shared T cell receptors in the human thymus. Per the germline V gene, CDR1 is MNHEY and CDR2 is SMNVEV (reference sequence). V was clipped by 5 bases and J by 7 bases, with 15 bases between them. The CDR3 totals 15 residues. Libraries were prepared by immunoSEQ multiplex PCR; TCRdb keeps only in-frame clonotypes and omits some of them. Of approximately 730,000 clones listed, 80% to 90% were seen once; the top ten hold roughly 0.01%. This same sample was also taken into another study, of human thymus T cells. As that study records: Healthy Finnish infants having corrective surgery for congenital heart defects served as donors. Resected material from corrective heart surgery provided the thymus tissue analysed. Related research described strongly overlapping thymic repertoires in unrelated people.

This receptor was obtained from a girl in the first two years of life with a congenital heart defect. Source material: thymocytes. The gene calls are TRBV27 and TRBJ1-6; tentative D call: TRBD1 (5 bases). CDR3 DNA sequence: TGTGCCAGCAGTGCTAAACGGGGGAACAATTCACCCCTCCACTTT. Its protein is CASSAKRGNNSPLHF.